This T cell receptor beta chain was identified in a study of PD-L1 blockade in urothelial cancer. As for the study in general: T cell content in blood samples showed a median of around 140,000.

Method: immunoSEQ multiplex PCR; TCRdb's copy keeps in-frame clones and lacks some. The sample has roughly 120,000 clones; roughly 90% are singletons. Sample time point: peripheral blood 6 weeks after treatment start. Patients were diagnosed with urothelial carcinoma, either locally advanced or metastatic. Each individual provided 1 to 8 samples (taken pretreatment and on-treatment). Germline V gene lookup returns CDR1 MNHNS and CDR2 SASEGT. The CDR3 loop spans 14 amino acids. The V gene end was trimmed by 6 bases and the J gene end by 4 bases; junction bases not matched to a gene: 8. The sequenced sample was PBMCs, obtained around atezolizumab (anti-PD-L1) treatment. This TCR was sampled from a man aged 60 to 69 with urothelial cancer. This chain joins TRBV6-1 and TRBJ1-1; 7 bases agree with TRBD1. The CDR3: CASRPTGWRTEAFF. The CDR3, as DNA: TGTGCCAGCAGACCGACAGGGTGGCGCACTGAAGCTTTCTTT.